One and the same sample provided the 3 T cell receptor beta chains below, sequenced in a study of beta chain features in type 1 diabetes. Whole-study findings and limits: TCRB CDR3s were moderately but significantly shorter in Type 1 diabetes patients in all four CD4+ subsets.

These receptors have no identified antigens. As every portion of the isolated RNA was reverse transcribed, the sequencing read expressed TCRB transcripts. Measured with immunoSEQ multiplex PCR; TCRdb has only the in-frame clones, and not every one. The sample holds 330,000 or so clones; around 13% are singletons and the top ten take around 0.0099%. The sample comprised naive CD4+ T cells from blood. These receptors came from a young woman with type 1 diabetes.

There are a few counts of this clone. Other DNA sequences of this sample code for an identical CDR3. The CDR3 DNA sequence: TGTGCCAGCAGTGATCAGGGGAACACTGAAGCTTTCTTT. Translating gives CASSDQGNTEAFF. The chain is built from TRBV2 and TRBJ1-1; TRBD1 might be the D (5 bases). This CDR3 region has 13 residues. V gave up 3 bases and J gave up 1 base, with 6 bases separating them. The germline V gene encodes CDR1 SNHLY and CDR2 FYNNEI.

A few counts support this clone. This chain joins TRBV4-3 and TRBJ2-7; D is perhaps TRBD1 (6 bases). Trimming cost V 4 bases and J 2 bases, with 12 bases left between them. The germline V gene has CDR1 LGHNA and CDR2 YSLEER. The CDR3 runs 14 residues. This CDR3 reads CASSLTGTTYEQYF. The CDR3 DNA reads TGCGCCAGCAGCCTTACCGGGACAACCTACGAGCAGTACTTC.

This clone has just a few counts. CDR3 amino acids: CASSEVGTENTGELFF. CDR3 DNA: TGTGCCAGCAGTGAAGTTGGGACAGAGAACACCGGGGAGCTGTTTTTT. J is TRBJ2-2 and V is TRBV2; 7 bases agree with TRBD1. The CDR3 length is 16 residues. Unmatched junction bases numbered 3, after V lost 1 base and J lost 1 base. Germline V gene lookup returns CDR1 SNHLY and CDR2 FYNNEI. Drawing the rest from reference TRBV2 and TRBJ2-2, the complete variable domain is EPEVTQTPSHQVTQMGQEVILRCVPISNHLYFYWYRQILGQKVEFLVSFYNNEISEKSEIFDDQFSVERPDGSNFTLKIRSTKLEDSAMYFCASSEVGTENTGELFFGEGSRLTVL.